Following are 20 T cell receptor beta chains from one sample sequenced in a study of regulatory T cells in long-lasting Graves disease. Sequencing libraries for TCR beta were prepared with iRepertoire HTBI primers and Arm-PCR of CDR3 regions. TCRdb used MiXCR to reprocess the multiplex PCR reads, holding one entry per CDR3 protein. The sample has a few hundred thousand distinct CDR3 sequences, 10% to 15% seen once. Indicated time point: newly diagnosed GD, antithyroid drugs for less than 3 months. TCR sequences were obtained from RNA taken from PBMCs. A further study also used this sample, focusing on T cells in Graves' hyperthyroidism and ophthalmopathy.

The sequences come from peripheral blood mononuclear cells (PBMCs), collected at new diagnosis, from a patient treated with antithyroid drugs. The receptors shown here come from a young woman with Graves disease.

The chain is built from TRBV4-3 and TRBJ1-5; D is possibly TRBD1 (6 bases). This CDR3 has 16 residues. Germline assignment: CDR1 LGHNA and CDR2 YSLEER. V was trimmed by 1 base and J by 2 bases, leaving 12 bases between them. The CDR3 sequence is CASSQALGGGNQPQHF. The DNA for the CDR3 is TGCGCCAGCAGCCAAGCTCTAGGGGGGGGCAATCAGCCCCAGCATTTT.

This clonotype was found many times. This chain connects TRBV24-1 to TRBJ2-7; weak D call: TRBD1 (7 bases). This CDR3 has 19 residues. The V end was cut by 0 bases, the J end by 1 base, with 21 bases between. CDR1 and CDR2 from the germline V gene are KGHDR and SFDVKD. The chain's CDR3 is CATSDLHFPGDSTSYEQYF. DNA for the CDR3: TGTGCCACCAGTGATTTGCACTTCCCGGGGGACAGCACTTCCTACGAGCAGTACTTC.

This clonotype has a count of ten or more. The CDR3 spells CASRGTVMNTEAFF. For the CDR3, the DNA is TGTGCCAGCAGGGGGACAGTAATGAACACTGAAGCTTTCTTT. The V gene is TRBV6-1, the J gene TRBJ1-1, with TRBD1 matching over 7 bases. The V segment lost 6 bases and the J segment 0 bases; nucleotides outside the gene matches: 4. Germline lookup yields CDR1 MNHNS and CDR2 SASEGT. This CDR3 comprises 14 residues.

Details on this clonotype: Since a much larger clone is just one base distant, this may be a read error. The J gene is TRBJ2-5, the V gene TRBV7-6; D is possibly TRBD1 or TRBD2 (6 bases each). CDR3 length: 18 amino acids. The germline V gene encodes CDR1 SGHVS and CDR2 FNYEAQ. The CDR3 nucleotides are TGTGCCAGCAGCTTAGCCCCACTAGGGGGGCGCAGGTACAATGAGCGGTTCTTC. This translates into CASSLAPLGGRRYNERFF.

This clonotype was observed many times. The chain carries TRBV29-1 and TRBJ2-7; 10 bases are shared with TRBD1. CDR1 and CDR2 (germline): SQVTM, ANQGSEA. The V segment lost 7 bases and the J segment 5 bases; nucleotides outside the gene matches: 14. The CDR3 is 15 amino acids. The chain's CDR3 is CSARSRWGQGNEQYF. CDR3 in DNA: TGCAGCGCTAGGAGCCGGTGGGGACAGGGGAACGAGCAGTACTTC.

This clonotype occurred many times. The chain uses TRBV4-1 and TRBJ1-2, with 9 bases matching TRBD1. V dropped 4 bases and J dropped 2; count of bases not matched to a gene: 11. The CDR3 totals 17 residues. Germline CDR1 reads MGHRA; CDR2 reads YSYEKL. The CDR3 loop is CASSPQGQGIWNYGYTF. As DNA, the CDR3 is TGCGCCAGCAGCCCCCAGGGACAGGGAATTTGGAACTATGGCTACACCTTC.

The J gene is TRBJ1-2, the V gene TRBV20-1; D is uncertain. Trimming stripped 0 bases from V and 0 bases from J, with 17 bases between. The CDR3 runs 17 residues. Germline V CDR1 and CDR2: DFQATT, SNEGSKA (reference sequence). The CDR3 here is CSARDQGRSRPNYGYTF. CDR3 DNA sequence: TGCAGTGCTAGAGATCAAGGGCGTTCTAGACCTAACTATGGCTACACCTTC.

This clonotype was detected many times. The chain carries TRBV20-1 and TRBJ1-5, with 8 bases lining up with TRBD1. Germline lookup yields CDR1 DFQATT and CDR2 SNEGSKA (reference sequence). CDR3 length: 13 residues. Trimming removed 5 bases from V and 2 bases from J; junction bases left unmatched: 2. In nucleotides, the CDR3 is TGCAGTGCTCAGACAGGGGGCAATCAGCCCCAGCATTTT. Translation gives CSAQTGGNQPQHF.

The chain carries TRBV19 and TRBJ2-3, with a tentative D call TRBD1 (6 bases). In germline, CDR1 is LNHDA, CDR2 SQIVND (reference sequence). V gave up 7 bases and J gave up 1 base, with 12 bases separating them. The length of the CDR3 is 14 residues. The CDR3 nucleotides read TGTGCCAGTAAGGACAGAGAAGGCACAGATACGCAGTATTTT. Amino acids: CASKDREGTDTQYF.

This clonotype was counted at least ten times. The chain combines TRBV5-1 with TRBJ1-4; TRBD1 matches at 7 bases. Germline trimming cut 2 bases from V and 7 bases from J; bases unmatched to any gene: 8. This CDR3 is 15 amino acids long. CDR1 and CDR2 from the germline V gene are SGHRS and YFSETQ. The CDR3 spells CASSFLGGPTEKLFF. The CDR3 region has the DNA TGCGCCAGCAGCTTTTTAGGGGGCCCGACTGAAAAACTGTTTTTT.

This clonotype was recorded at least ten times. The CDR3 DNA reads TGTGCCAGCAGTTACGACAGGGCTTATCAGCCCCAGCATTTT. Its translation is CASSYDRAYQPQHF. This chain joins TRBV6-5 and TRBJ1-5, with 7 nucleotides matching TRBD1. The CDR3 sequence is 14 residues long. Germline V gene lookup returns CDR1 MNHEY and CDR2 SVGAGI. The trim removed 2 bases at V and 5 bases at J, leaving 3 bases unmatched.

This clonotype came up a few times. V usage is TRBV6-1 and J usage is TRBJ2-3; no firm D call. Germline CDR1 MNHNS, CDR2 SASEGT. V was pared by 3 bases and J by 3 bases, with 10 bases between. The CDR3 sequence is 14 residues long. CDR3 DNA: TGTGCCAGCAGTGACGGACGACGGACAGATACGCAGTATTTT. This encodes CASSDGRRTDTQYF.

The V call is TRBV4-1, the J call TRBJ1-4; D is perhaps TRBD1 (5 bases). Germline CDR1 MGHRA, CDR2 YSYEKL. The CDR3 loop spans 19 amino acids. V was clipped by 1 base and J by 2 bases, with 20 bases between them. CDR3 residues: CASSQGGAGRVSTNEKLFF. DNA for the CDR3: TGCGCCAGCAGCCAAGGTGGGGCAGGGCGGGTATCGACTAATGAAAAACTGTTTTTT.

At least ten counts were recorded for this clonotype. The chain uses TRBV6-5 and TRBJ1-2, with D uncertain. Trimming removed 0 bases from V and 8 bases from J, with 7 bases in between. The CDR3 spans 12 residues. Germline CDR1 reads MNHEY; CDR2 reads SVGAGI. Here the CDR3 reads CASSYSPRGYTF. The DNA of the CDR3 is TGTGCCAGCAGTTACTCCCCTAGGGGCTACACCTTC.

This clonotype was observed a handful of times. This chain uses TRBV18 with TRBJ1-2, with 8 bases aligning to TRBD1. The CDR3 is made up of 15 amino acids. V shed 2 bases and J 5 bases; nucleotides not matched to a gene: 7. Germline V lookup: CDR1 KGHSH, CDR2 LQKENI. The CDR3 here is CASSPVPGGWYGYTF. The CDR3 coding sequence is TGTGCCAGCTCACCAGTCCCAGGGGGCTGGTATGGCTACACCTTC. The whole variable domain, filled in from reference TRBV18 and TRBJ1-2, reads NAGVMQNPRHLVRRRGQEARLRCSPMKGHSHVYWYRQLPEEGLKFMVYLQKENIIDESGMPKERFSAEFPKEGPSILRIQQVVRGDSAAYFCASSPVPGGWYGYTFGSGTRLTVV.

This clonotype was seen more than once but under ten times. The chain employs TRBV7-9 and TRBJ2-3; D is unclear. The CDR3 runs to 13 residues. Trimming took off 5 bases at V and 6 bases at J, with 12 bases between the two ends. The germline gives CDR1 SEHNR, CDR2 FQNEAQ (reference sequence). In DNA form, the CDR3 reads TGTGCCAGCAGCACCTACCAAGGGGATACGCAGTATTTT. It yields the protein CASSTYQGDTQYF. The full variable domain, its missing parts supplied by reference TRBV7-9 and TRBJ2-3, is DTGVSQNPRHKITKRGQNVTFRCDPISEHNRLYWYRQTLGQGPEFLTYFQNEAQLEKSRLLSDRFSAERPKGSFSTLEIQRTEQGDSAMYLCASSTYQGDTQYFGPGTRLTVL.

The sample holds a few counts of this clonotype. V usage is TRBV27 and J usage is TRBJ1-2, with a weak D call TRBD1 (5 bases). The CDR3 has 15 amino acids. Germline V gene sequence: CDR1 MNHEY, CDR2 SMNVEV (reference sequence). V lost 5 bases and J 4 bases, leaving 17 bases between the germline ends. CDR3 in amino acids: CASSDTGPALYGYTF. The CDR3 DNA is TGTGCCAGCAGTGATACAGGTCCCGCCCTCTATGGCTACACCTTC.

This clonotype was found many times. The rearrangement uses TRBV11-2 and TRBJ2-7; 10 bases are shared with TRBD2. The CDR3 spans 17 residues. V shed 5 bases, J shed 3 bases, and the junction held 13 bases outside the gene matches. The germline CDR1 and CDR2 sequences are SGHAT and FQNNGV. The DNA of the CDR3 is TGTGCCAGCAGCCCCTGGACTAGCGGAAGCTTTCTCTACGAGCAGTACTTC. It codes for CASSPWTSGSFLYEQYF. Full variable domain (rest looked up from reference TRBV11-2 and TRBJ2-7): EAGVAQSPRYKIIEKRQSVAFWCNPISGHATLYWYQQILGQGPKLLIQFQNNGVVDDSQLPKDRFSAERLKGVDSTLKIQPAKLEDSAVYLCASSPWTSGSFLYEQYFGPGTRLTVT.

At least ten counts were recorded for this clonotype. This chain links TRBV12-3 or TRBV12-4 with TRBJ2-3; D is unresolved. Trimming left V 6 bases short and J 4 bases short, with 11 bases between. CDR3 length equals 13 residues. This CDR3 reads CASRQTHPDTQYF. CDR3 nucleotide sequence: TGTGCCAGCAGACAGACACATCCAGATACGCAGTATTTT.

In its sample, this clonotype was seen many times. The genes are TRBV20-1 and TRBJ1-5; 8 positions agree with TRBD1. Germline V gives CDR1 DFQATT, CDR2 SNEGSKA (reference sequence). The CDR3 loop spans 16 amino acids. J gave up 2 bases and V 3 bases, and 9 bases lay outside the gene matches. The CDR3 DNA sequence: TGCAGTGCTAGCCCCCACACGGACAGGGGCAATCAGCCCCAGCATTTT. It yields the protein CSASPHTDRGNQPQHF.